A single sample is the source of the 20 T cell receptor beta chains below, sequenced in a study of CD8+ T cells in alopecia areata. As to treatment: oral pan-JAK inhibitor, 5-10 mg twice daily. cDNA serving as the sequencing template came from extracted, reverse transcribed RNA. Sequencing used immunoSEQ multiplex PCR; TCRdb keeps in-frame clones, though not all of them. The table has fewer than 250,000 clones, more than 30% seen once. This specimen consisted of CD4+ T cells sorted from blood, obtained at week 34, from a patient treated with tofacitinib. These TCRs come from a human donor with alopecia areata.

The CDR3 sequence: CASSLGPNNEQFF. The CDR3 DNA follows: TGTGCCAGCAGCTTGGGGCCCAACAATGAGCAGTTCTTC. The chain uses TRBV7-9 and TRBJ2-1, with a tentative D call TRBD1 (5 bases). This CDR3 contains 13 residues. Germline assignment: CDR1 SEHNR and CDR2 FQNEAQ (reference sequence). V was trimmed by 3 bases and J by 5 bases, leaving 8 bases between them.

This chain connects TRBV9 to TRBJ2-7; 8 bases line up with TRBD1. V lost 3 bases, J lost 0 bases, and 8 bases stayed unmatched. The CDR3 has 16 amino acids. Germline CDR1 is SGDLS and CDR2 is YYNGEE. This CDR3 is CASSAGTGGSSYEQYF. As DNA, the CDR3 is TGTGCCAGCAGCGCTGGTACAGGGGGGAGCTCCTACGAGCAGTACTTC. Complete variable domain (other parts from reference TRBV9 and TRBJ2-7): DSGVTQTPKHLITATGQRVTLRCSPRSGDLSVYWYQQSLDQGLQFLIQYYNGEERAKGNILERFSAQQFPDLHSELNLSSLELGDSALYFCASSAGTGGSSYEQYFGPGTRLTVT.

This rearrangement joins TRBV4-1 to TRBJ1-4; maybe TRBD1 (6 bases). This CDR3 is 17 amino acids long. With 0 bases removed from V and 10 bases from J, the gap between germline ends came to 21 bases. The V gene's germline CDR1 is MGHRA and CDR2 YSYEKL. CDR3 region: CASSQDTGIRLRGKLFF. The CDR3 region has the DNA TGCGCCAGCAGCCAAGATACAGGGATTCGACTCAGGGGAAAACTGTTTTTT.

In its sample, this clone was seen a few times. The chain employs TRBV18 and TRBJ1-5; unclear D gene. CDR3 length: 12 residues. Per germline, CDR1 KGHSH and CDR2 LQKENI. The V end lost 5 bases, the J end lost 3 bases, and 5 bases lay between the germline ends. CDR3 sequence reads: CASSANNQPQHF. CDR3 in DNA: TGTGCCAGCTCAGCAAACAATCAGCCCCAGCATTTT.

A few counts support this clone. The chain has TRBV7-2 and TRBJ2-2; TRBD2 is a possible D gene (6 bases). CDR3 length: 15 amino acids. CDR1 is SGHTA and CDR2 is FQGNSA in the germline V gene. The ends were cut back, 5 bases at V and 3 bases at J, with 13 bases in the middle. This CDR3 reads CASSPRDSHTGELFF. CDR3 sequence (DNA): TGTGCCAGCAGCCCCCGGGACTCGCACACCGGGGAGCTGTTTTTT. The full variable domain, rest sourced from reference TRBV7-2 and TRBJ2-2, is GAGVSQSPSNKVTEKGKDVELRCDPISGHTALYWYRQSLGQGLEFLIYFQGNSAPDKSGLPSDRFSAERTGGSVSTLTIQRTQQEDSAVYLCASSPRDSHTGELFFGEGSRLTVL.

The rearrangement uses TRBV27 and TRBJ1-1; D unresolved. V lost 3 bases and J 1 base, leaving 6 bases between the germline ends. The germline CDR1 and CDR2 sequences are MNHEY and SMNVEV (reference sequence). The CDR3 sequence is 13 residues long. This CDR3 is CASSFWGNTEAFF. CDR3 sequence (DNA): TGTGCCAGCAGTTTTTGGGGGAACACTGAAGCTTTCTTT.

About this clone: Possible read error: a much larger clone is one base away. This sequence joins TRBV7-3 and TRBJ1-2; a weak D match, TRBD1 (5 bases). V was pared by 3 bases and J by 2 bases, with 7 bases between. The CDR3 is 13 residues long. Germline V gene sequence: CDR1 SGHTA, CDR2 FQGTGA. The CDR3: CASSFDSNYGYTF. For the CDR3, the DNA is TGTGCCAGCAGCTTTGACAGCAACTATGGCTACACCTTC.

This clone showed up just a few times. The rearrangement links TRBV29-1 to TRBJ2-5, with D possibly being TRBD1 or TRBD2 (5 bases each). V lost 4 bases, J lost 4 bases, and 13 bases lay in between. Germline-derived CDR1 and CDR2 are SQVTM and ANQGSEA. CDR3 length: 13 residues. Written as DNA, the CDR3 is TGCAGCGTTGTAATAGGGGCGGGAGAGACCCAGTACTTC. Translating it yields CSVVIGAGETQYF.

The CDR3: CSVDSGREKLFF. CDR3 in DNA: TGCAGCGTTGATTCGGGGCGTGAAAAACTGTTTTTT. The chain combines TRBV29-1 with TRBJ1-4; D perhaps matches TRBD1 (5 bases). The CDR3 sequence is 12 residues long. V was pared by 3 bases and J by 7 bases, with 9 bases between. Germline loops: CDR1 SQVTM, CDR2 ANQGSEA.

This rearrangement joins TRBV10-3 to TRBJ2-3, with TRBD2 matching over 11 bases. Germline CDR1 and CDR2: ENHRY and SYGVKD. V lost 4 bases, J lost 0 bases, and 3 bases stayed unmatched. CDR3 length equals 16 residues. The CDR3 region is CAISGGLAESTDTQYF. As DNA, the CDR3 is TGTGCCATCAGTGGGGGACTAGCGGAAAGCACAGATACGCAGTATTTT.

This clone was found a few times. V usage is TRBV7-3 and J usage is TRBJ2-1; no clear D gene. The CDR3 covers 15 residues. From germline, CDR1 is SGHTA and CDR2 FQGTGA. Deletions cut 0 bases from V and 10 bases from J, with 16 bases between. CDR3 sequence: CASSLTKASAQEQFF. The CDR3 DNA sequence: TGTGCCAGCAGCTTAACGAAGGCCAGCGCTCAGGAGCAGTTCTTC.

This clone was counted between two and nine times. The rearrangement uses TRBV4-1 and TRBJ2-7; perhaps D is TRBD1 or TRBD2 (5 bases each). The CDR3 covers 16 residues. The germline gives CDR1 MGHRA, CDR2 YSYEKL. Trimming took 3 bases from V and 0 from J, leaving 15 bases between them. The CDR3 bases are TGCGCCAGCAGCCAGTTCGGCGCAGGGAGCTCCTACGAGCAGTACTTC. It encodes CASSQFGAGSSYEQYF.

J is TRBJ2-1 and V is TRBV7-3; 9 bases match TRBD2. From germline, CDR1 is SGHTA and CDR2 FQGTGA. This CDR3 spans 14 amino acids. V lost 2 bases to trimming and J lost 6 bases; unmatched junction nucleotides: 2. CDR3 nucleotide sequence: TGTGCCAGCAGCTTAGCGGGGGGGCCCAATGAGCAGTTCTTC. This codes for CASSLAGGPNEQFF.

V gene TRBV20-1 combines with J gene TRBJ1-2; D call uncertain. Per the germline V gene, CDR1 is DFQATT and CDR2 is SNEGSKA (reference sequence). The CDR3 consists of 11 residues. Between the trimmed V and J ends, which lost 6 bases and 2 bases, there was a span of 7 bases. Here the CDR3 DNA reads TGCAGTGCAGATGTCAACTATGGCTACACCTTC. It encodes CSADVNYGYTF.

The CDR3 loop is CASSPGTGAGEQFF. The CDR3 DNA sequence: TGTGCCAGCAGCCCCGGGACAGGGGCTGGCGAGCAGTTCTTC. V gene TRBV7-9 combines with J gene TRBJ2-1; 10 nucleotides match TRBD1. This CDR3 is built from 14 residues. Trimming cost V 5 bases and J 10 bases; bases outside gene matches: 8. Germline-derived CDR1 and CDR2 are SEHNR and FQNEAQ (reference sequence). Combining the CDR3 with reference TRBV7-9 and TRBJ2-1 gives the whole variable domain DTGVSQNPRHKITKRGQNVTFRCDPISEHNRLYWYRQTLGQGPEFLTYFQNEAQLEKSRLLSDRFSAERPKGSFSTLEIQRTEQGDSAMYLCASSPGTGAGEQFFGPGTRLTVL.

The CDR3 spells CSVGKGRADTQYF. CDR3 coding DNA: TGCAGCGTCGGCAAGGGGAGGGCAGATACGCAGTATTTT. This chain connects TRBV29-1 to TRBJ2-3; 7 nucleotides match TRBD2. The length of the CDR3 is 13 residues. Germline-derived CDR1 and CDR2 are SQVTM and ANQGSEA. With 6 bases clipped from V and 4 bases from J, the junction kept 7 bases outside the gene matches.

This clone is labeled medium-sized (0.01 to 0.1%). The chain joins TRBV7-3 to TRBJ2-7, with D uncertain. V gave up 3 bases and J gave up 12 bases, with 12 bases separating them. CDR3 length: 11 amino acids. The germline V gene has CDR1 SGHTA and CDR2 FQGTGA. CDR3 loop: CASSLCAKGYF. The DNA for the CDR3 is TGTGCCAGCAGCTTGTGTGCCAAAGGGTACTTC.

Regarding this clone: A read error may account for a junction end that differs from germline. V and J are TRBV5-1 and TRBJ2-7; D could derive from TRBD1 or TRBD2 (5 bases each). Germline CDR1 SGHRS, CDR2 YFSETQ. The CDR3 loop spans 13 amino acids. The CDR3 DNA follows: TGCGCCAGCAGGTTGGGGACCACCTACGAGCAGTACTTC. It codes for CASRLGTTYEQYF.

The CDR3 DNA reads TGTGCCTGGAGTAGCGGATTATCTAACTATGGCTACACCTTC. Translation gives CAWSSGLSNYGYTF. V gene TRBV30 combines with J gene TRBJ1-2; D ambiguous. Germline CDR1 GTSNPN, CDR2 SVGIG (reference sequence). Trimming took off 2 bases at V and 0 bases at J, with 10 bases between the two ends. This CDR3 has 14 residues.

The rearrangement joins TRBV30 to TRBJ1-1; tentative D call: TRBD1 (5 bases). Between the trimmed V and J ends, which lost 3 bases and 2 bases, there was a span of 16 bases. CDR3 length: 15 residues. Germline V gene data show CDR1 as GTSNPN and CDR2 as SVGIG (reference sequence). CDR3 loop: CAWSPSGRSNTEAFF. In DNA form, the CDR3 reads TGTGCCTGGAGCCCTTCAGGGAGATCCAACACTGAAGCTTTCTTT.